Each of the 3 T cell receptor beta chains below was sequenced from the same sample in a study of blood T cell repertoires in COVID-19. The assay was immunoSEQ multiplex PCR, and TCRdb's table has in-frame clones only and misses some. In the table there are about 130,000 clones, approximately 80% of which are singletons. The sample consisted of peripheral blood. The receptors were sampled from a woman of 80 years or more with acute or convalescent COVID-19.

This clone was seen only a few times. This chain connects TRBV19 to TRBJ1-2; D is perhaps TRBD1 (6 bases). CDR1 is LNHDA, CDR2 SQIVND, per germline (reference sequence). The CDR3 has 16 amino acids. V was cut by 4 bases and J by 8 bases, with 23 bases left in between. Here the CDR3 DNA reads TGTGCCAGTAGTACTCCGGGACACCTCTCAGGAAGCGGCTACACCTTC. It codes for CASSTPGHLSGSGYTF.

The V call is TRBV12-3 or TRBV12-4, the J call TRBJ2-7; perhaps TRBD1 as D (5 bases). The CDR3 contains 12 residues. Trimming cost V 3 bases and J 5 bases, with 8 bases left between them. CDR3 bases: TGTGCCAGCAGTTTCGGCAGGGACGAGCAGTACTTC. Residues: CASSFGRDEQYF.

The sample holds a few counts of this clone. This chain connects TRBV9 to TRBJ1-3; 9 bases agree with TRBD1. This CDR3 has 15 residues. Germline trimming cut 5 bases from V and 2 bases from J; bases unmatched to any gene: 5. Looked up from germline, CDR1 is SGDLS and CDR2 is YYNGEE. CDR3 residues: CASSVTGGTGNTIYF. CDR3 DNA: TGTGCCAGCAGTGTAACAGGGGGCACTGGAAACACCATATATTTT.